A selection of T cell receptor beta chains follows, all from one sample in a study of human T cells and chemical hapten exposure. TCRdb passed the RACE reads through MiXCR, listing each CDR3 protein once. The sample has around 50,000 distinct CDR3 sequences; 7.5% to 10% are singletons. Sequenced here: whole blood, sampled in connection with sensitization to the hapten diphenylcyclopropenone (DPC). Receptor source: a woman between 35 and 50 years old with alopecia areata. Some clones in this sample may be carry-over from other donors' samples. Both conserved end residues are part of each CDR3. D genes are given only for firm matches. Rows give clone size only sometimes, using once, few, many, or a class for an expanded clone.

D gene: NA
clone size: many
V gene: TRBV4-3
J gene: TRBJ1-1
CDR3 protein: CASSQEVSALPLHGEAFF
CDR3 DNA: TGCGCCAGCAGCCAAGAAGTATCCGCCCTGCCCCTACACGGCGAAGCTTTCTTT

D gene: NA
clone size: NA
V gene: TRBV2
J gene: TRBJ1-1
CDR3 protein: CASREGWGRGEAFF
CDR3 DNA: TGTGCCAGCAGAGAAGGATGGGGACGCGGTGAAGCTTTCTTT

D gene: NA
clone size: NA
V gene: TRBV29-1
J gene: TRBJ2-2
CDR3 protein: CSVVEGLTGELFF
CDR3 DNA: TGCAGCGTTGTCGAGGGCCTCACCGGGGAGCTGTTTTTT

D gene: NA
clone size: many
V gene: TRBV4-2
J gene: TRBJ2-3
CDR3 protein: CASSRQGGGTDTQYF
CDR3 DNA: TGTGCCAGCAGCCGCCAGGGGGGTGGGACAGATACGCAGTATTTT

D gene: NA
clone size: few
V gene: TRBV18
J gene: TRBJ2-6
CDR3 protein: CASSPPFGTGANVLTF
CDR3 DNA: TGTGCCAGCTCACCACCGTTCGGGACTGGGGCCAACGTCCTGACTTTC

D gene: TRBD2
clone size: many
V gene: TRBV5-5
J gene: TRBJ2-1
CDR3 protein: CASSLELAGGYNEQFF
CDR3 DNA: TGTGCCAGCAGCTTGGAACTAGCGGGGGGCTACAATGAGCAGTTCTTC

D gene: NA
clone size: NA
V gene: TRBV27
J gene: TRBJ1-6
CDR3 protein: CASSPRDGLSSYNSPLHF
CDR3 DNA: TGTGCCAGCAGTCCCCGGGACGGACTGAGCTCCTATAATTCACCCCTCCACTTT

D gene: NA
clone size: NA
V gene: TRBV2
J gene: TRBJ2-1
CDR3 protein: CASSPEGSSYNEQFF
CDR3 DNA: TGTGCCAGCAGTCCTGAGGGGAGCTCCTACAATGAGCAGTTCTTC

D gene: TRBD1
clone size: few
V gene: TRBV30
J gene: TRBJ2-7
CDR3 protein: CACYSGTGGYEQYF
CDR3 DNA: TGTGCCTGTTACTCCGGGACAGGGGGTTACGAGCAGTACTTC

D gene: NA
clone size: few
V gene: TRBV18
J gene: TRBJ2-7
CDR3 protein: CASSPQGYYEQYF
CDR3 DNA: TGTGCCAGCTCACCCCAGGGCTACTACGAGCAGTACTTC

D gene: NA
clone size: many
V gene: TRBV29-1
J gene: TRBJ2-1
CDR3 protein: CSGGEGDNEQFF
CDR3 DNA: TGCAGCGGGGGGGAAGGGGACAATGAGCAGTTCTTC

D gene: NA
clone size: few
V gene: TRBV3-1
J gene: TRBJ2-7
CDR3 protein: CASSQRGGRHEQYF
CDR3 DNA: TGTGCCAGCAGCCAAAGGGGCGGACGGCACGAGCAGTACTTC

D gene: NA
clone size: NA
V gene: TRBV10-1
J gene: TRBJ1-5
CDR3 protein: CASRATRHINQPQHF
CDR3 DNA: TGCGCCAGCAGGGCCACACGACACATAAATCAGCCCCAGCATTTT

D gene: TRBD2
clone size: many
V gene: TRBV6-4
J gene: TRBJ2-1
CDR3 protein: CASSTGTSEYNEQFF
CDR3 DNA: TGTGCCAGCAGCACCGGGACTAGCGAGTACAATGAGCAGTTCTTC

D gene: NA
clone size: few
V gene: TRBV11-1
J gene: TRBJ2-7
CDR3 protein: CASRQGWGSYEQYF
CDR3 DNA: TGTGCCAGCAGGCAGGGATGGGGTAGCTACGAGCAGTACTTC

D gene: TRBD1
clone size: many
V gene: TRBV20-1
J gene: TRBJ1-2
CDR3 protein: CSAAQGGYGYTF
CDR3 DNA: TGCAGTGCCGCACAGGGGGGCTATGGCTACACCTTC

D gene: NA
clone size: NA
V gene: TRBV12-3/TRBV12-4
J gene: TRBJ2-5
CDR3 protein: CASSFVQTQETQYF
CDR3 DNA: TGTGCCAGCAGTTTTGTCCAGACTCAGGAGACCCAGTACTTC

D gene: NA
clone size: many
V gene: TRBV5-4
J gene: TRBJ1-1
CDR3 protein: CASSLDGGLATEAFF
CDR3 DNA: TGTGCCAGCAGCTTGGATGGGGGGCTGGCCACTGAAGCTTTCTTT

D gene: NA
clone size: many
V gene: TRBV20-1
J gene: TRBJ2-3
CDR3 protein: CSAALAWGTDTQYF
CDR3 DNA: TGCAGTGCCGCGCTAGCGTGGGGCACAGATACGCAGTATTTT

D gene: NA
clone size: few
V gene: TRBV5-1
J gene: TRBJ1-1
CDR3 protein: CASSLEPGARSTEAFF
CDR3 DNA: TGCGCCAGCAGCTTGGAGCCAGGGGCGCGCAGCACTGAAGCTTTCTTT

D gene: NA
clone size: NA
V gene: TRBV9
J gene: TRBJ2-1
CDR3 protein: CASSAPGGPEQFF
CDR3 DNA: TGTGCCAGCAGCGCTCCGGGTGGGCCTGAGCAGTTCTTC

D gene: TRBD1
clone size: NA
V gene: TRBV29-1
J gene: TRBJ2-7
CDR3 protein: CSVPGQASYEQYF
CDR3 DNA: TGCAGCGTTCCGGGACAGGCCTCCTACGAGCAGTACTTC

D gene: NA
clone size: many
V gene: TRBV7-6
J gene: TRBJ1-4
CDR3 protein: CASSSTGEKLFF
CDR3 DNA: TGTGCCAGCAGCTCGACCGGGGAAAAACTGTTTTTT

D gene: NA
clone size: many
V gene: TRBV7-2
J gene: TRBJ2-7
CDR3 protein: CASSLAPGLDGHEQYF
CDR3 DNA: TGTGCCAGCAGCTTAGCCCCCGGACTGGACGGCCACGAGCAGTACTTC

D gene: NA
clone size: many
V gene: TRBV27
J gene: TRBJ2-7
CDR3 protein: CASSFYSGYEQYF
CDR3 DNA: TGTGCCAGCAGTTTCTACTCTGGGTACGAGCAGTACTTC

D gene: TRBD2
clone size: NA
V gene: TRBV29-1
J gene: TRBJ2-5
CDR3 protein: CSVEAGDQETQYF
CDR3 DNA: TGCAGCGTCGAGGCGGGAGACCAAGAGACCCAGTACTTC

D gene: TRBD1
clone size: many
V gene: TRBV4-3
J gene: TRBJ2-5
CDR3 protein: CASSRGTGRQETQYF
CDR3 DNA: TGCGCCAGCAGTCGAGGGACAGGGAGACAAGAGACCCAGTACTTC

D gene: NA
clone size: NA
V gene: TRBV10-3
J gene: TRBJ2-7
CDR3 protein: CAISEQLSYEQYF
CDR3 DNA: TGTGCCATCAGTGAACAGCTCTCCTACGAGCAGTACTTC

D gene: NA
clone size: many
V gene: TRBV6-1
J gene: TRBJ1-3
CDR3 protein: CASSWTENSGNTIYF
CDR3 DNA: TGTGCCAGCAGCTGGACCGAAAACTCTGGAAACACCATATATTTT

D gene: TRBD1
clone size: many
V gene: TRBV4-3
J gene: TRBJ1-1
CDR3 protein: CASSGQRNTEAFF
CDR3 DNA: TGCGCCAGCTCGGGACAGAGAAACACTGAAGCTTTCTTT

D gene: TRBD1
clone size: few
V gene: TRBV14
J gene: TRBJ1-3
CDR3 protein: CASRTGGGTNTIYF
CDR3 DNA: TGTGCCAGCAGGACGGGAGGGGGCACGAACACCATATATTTT

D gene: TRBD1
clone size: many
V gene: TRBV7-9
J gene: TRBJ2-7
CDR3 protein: CASSLTGGSYEQYF
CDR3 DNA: TGTGCCAGCAGCTTGACAGGGGGGTCCTACGAGCAGTACTTC

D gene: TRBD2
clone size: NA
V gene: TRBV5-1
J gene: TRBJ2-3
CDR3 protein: CASSITTSGRDTQYF
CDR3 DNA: TGCGCCAGCAGCATAACGACTAGCGGAAGAGATACGCAGTATTTT

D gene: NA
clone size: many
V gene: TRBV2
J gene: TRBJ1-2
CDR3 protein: CASNPSPPIGPGYTF
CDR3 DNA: TGTGCCAGCAATCCCTCGCCCCCTATAGGGCCCGGCTACACCTTC

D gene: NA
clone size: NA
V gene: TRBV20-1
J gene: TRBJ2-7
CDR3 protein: CSARGEGDYEQYF
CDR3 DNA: TGCAGTGCTAGAGGGGAAGGGGACTACGAGCAGTACTTC

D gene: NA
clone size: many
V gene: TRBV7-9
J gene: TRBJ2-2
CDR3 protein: CASSLMAAANTGELFF
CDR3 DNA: TGTGCCAGCAGCTTAATGGCAGCCGCGAACACCGGGGAGCTGTTTTTT

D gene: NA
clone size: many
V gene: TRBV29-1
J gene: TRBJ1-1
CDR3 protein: CSASDSREAFF
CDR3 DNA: TGCAGCGCTTCGGACTCCCGCGAAGCTTTCTTT

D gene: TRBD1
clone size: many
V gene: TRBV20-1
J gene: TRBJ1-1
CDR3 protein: CSAREGDSKAFF
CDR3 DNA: TGCAGTGCTAGGGAAGGGGACAGCAAAGCTTTCTTT

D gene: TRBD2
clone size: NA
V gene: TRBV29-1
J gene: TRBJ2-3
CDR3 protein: CSAVLAGGSGDTQYF
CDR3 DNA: TGCAGCGCGGTACTAGCGGGGGGCAGTGGAGATACGCAGTATTTT

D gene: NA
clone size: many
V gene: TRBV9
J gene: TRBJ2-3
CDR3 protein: CASSVGGDTQYF
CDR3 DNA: TGTGCCAGCAGCGTAGGAGGGGATACGCAGTATTTT

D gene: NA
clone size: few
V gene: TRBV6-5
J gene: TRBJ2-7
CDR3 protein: CASKGLGPYEQYF
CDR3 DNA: TGTGCCAGCAAAGGGCTAGGGCCCTACGAGCAGTACTTC

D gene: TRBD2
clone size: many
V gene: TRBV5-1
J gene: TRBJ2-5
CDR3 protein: CASSLPGGETQYF
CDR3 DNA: TGCGCCAGCAGCTTGCCCGGGGGGGAGACCCAGTACTTC

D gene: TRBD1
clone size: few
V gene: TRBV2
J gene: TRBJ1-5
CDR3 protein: CASSGLTGVNQPQHF
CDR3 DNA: TGTGCCAGCAGTGGCCTGACAGGGGTCAATCAGCCCCAGCATTTT

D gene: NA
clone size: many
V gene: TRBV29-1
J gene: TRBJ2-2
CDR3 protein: CSVHRRGGSGNGELFF
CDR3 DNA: TGCAGCGTTCACCGTCGCGGGGGCTCCGGCAACGGGGAGCTGTTTTTT

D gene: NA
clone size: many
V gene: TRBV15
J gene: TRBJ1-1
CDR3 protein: CATSRAGNANTEAFF
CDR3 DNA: TGTGCCACCAGCAGAGCGGGTAATGCGAACACTGAAGCTTTCTTT

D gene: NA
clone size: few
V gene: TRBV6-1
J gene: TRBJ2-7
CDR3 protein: CASNPPDRRDYEQYF
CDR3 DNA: TGTGCCAGCAACCCTCCCGACAGGCGAGACTACGAGCAGTACTTC

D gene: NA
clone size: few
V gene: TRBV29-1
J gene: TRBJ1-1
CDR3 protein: CSACPGISGAFF
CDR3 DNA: TGCAGCGCCTGCCCAGGGATTTCTGGAGCTTTCTTT

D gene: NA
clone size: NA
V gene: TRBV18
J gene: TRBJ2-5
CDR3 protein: CASSPPAGSEETQYF
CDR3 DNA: TGTGCCAGCTCACCACCGGCAGGGTCTGAGGAGACCCAGTACTTC

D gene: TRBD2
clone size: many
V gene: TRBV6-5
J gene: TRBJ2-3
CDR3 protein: CASSSLAGSTDTQYF
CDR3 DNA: TGTGCCAGCAGTTCGTTAGCGGGAAGCACAGATACGCAGTATTTT

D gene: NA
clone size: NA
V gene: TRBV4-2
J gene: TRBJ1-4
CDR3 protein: CASSQEGDLNEKLFF
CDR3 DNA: TGTGCCAGCAGCCAAGAAGGGGACCTAAACGAAAAACTGTTTTTT

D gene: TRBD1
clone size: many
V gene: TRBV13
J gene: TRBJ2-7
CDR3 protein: CASSLHSGTDIYEQYF
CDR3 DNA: TGTGCCAGCAGCCTCCATTCCGGGACAGACATATACGAGCAGTACTTC

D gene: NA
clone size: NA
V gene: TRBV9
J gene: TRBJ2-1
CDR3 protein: CASSVDPGGMDEQFF
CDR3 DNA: TGTGCCAGCAGCGTCGACCCCGGGGGTATGGATGAGCAGTTCTTC

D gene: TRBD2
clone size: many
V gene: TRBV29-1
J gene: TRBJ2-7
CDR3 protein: CSVTSSGGTYEQYF
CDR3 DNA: TGCAGCGTCACCTCTAGCGGGGGGACCTACGAGCAGTACTTC

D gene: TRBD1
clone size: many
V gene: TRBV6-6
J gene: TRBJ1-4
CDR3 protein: CASRLDRGREKLFF
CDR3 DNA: TGTGCCAGCAGACTCGACAGGGGTCGCGAAAAACTGTTTTTT

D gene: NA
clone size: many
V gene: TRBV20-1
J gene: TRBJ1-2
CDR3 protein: CSAGEFGYTF
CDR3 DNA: TGCAGTGCTGGTGAATTTGGCTACACCTTC

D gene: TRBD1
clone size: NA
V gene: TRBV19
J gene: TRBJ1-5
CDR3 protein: CASGTVLQPQHF
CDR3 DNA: TGTGCCAGCGGGACAGTCCTACAGCCCCAGCATTTT